A single sample gave rise to the 20 T cell receptor beta chains below, sequenced in a study of T cell repertoires in cytomegalovirus infection. One entry per CDR3 protein, called by TCRdb with MiXCR from the reads. The data show 300,000 to 450,000 distinct CDR3 sequences, around 18% seen once. Sequenced input: PBMCs. Receptors originate from a human donor in good health (CMV status not recorded). Some clones in this sample may be carry-over from other donors' samples.

This clonotype was found a few times. The chain links TRBV7-6 to TRBJ2-5, with a weak D call TRBD1 (6 bases). This CDR3 spans 18 amino acids. Per the germline V gene, CDR1 is SGHVS and CDR2 is FNYEAQ. V was pared by 3 bases and J by 5 bases, with 25 bases between. The CDR3 region has the DNA TGTGCCAGCAGCTTCCTATCCGTTGACAGGCGGGTTTCCGAGACCCAGTACTTC. Its translation: CASSFLSVDRRVSETQYF.

This clonotype was seen a handful of times. V gene TRBV6-2 or TRBV6-3 combines with J gene TRBJ2-1; 11 nucleotides align to TRBD2. The CDR3 has 19 residues. Trimming at V came to 2 bases and at J to 7 bases, leaving 16 bases not matched to a gene. The germline V gene has CDR1 MNHEY and CDR2 SVGEGT. The CDR3 loop reads CASSYAASGRLRSWNEQFF. CDR3 coding DNA: TGTGCCAGCAGTTACGCCGCTAGCGGGAGGCTTCGGAGTTGGAATGAGCAGTTCTTC.

In this sample, this clonotype turned up many times. The CDR3 here is CASSTNRVRGHEQYF. The CDR3 nucleotides read TGTGCCAGCAGCACCAACAGGGTCCGCGGCCACGAGCAGTACTTC. V gene TRBV7-2 combines with J gene TRBJ2-7, with TRBD1 as a possible D gene (6 bases). Germline assignment: CDR1 SGHTA and CDR2 FQGNSA. The CDR3 runs to 15 residues. V gave up 5 bases and J gave up 5 bases, with 19 bases separating them.

This clonotype has ten or more counts. This chain connects TRBV6-1 to TRBJ2-5, with D perhaps TRBD1 (5 bases). V lost 7 bases, J lost 2 bases, and 17 bases lay in between. CDR1 and CDR2 (germline): MNHNS, SASEGT. The length of the CDR3 is 15 residues. The CDR3 protein is CASTPSTVVQETQYF. In DNA form, the CDR3 reads TGTGCCAGCACCCCGTCGACAGTAGTTCAAGAGACCCAGTACTTC.

V is TRBV7-8 and J is TRBJ2-2; D unclear. Germline CDR1 reads SGHVS; CDR2 reads FQNEAQ. This CDR3 spans 12 amino acids. V was trimmed by 5 bases and J by 8 bases, leaving 9 bases between them. The chain's CDR3 is CASSGFTGELFF. The CDR3 DNA is TGTGCCAGCAGCGGATTTACGGGGGAGCTGTTTTTT.

The chain links TRBV14 to TRBJ1-1; the D is unclear. This CDR3 comprises 15 residues. Germline-derived CDR1 and CDR2 are SGHDN and FVKESK. V shed 0 bases and J shed 0 bases, with 8 bases lying between them. DNA of the CDR3: TGTGCCAGCAGCCAAGAACTGAGATTGAACACTGAAGCTTTCTTT. This codes for CASSQELRLNTEAFF.

This clonotype was counted only a few times. This chain connects TRBV9 to TRBJ1-2; 10 nucleotides match TRBD1. The germline V gene encodes CDR1 SGDLS and CDR2 YYNGEE. This CDR3 is built from 14 residues. V lost 3 bases, J lost 8 bases, and 7 bases stayed unmatched. The CDR3 sequence: CASSDGTGAEGYTF. CDR3 coding DNA: TGTGCCAGCAGCGATGGGACAGGGGCGGAAGGCTACACCTTC.

This chain connects TRBV4-1 to TRBJ2-3, with a possible D match to TRBD2 (5 bases). V lost 0 bases and J 3 bases, leaving 13 bases between the germline ends. The CDR3 totals 16 residues. The germline V gene has CDR1 MGHRA and CDR2 YSYEKL. CDR3 loop: CASSQESGRRTDTQYF. The CDR3 bases are TGCGCCAGCAGCCAAGAGAGTGGGAGACGAACAGATACGCAGTATTTT.

This clonotype was detected many times. The chain couples TRBV14 to TRBJ1-1, with D tentatively TRBD1 (5 bases). Germline CDR1 and CDR2: SGHDN and FVKESK. V was shortened by 4 bases and J by 3 bases, with 18 bases between the two germline ends. The CDR3 has 16 residues. CDR3 amino acids: CASSLSRSWGYTEAFF. As DNA, the CDR3 is TGTGCCAGCAGCCTTTCCCGATCTTGGGGGTACACTGAAGCTTTCTTT.

In this sample, this clonotype turned up a few times. The chain combines TRBV3-1 with TRBJ1-2; D is ambiguous. This CDR3 region has 13 residues. Trimming stripped 4 bases from V and 5 bases from J, with 11 bases between. Per germline, CDR1 LGHDT and CDR2 YNNKEL (reference sequence). The CDR3 reads CASSPTAEYGYTF. The CDR3 region has the DNA TGTGCCAGCAGCCCGACCGCAGAATATGGCTACACCTTC.

This clonotype appeared many times. V gene TRBV7-8 combines with J gene TRBJ2-1; D ambiguous. The V end lost 5 bases, the J end lost 3 bases, and 11 bases lay between the germline ends. CDR3 length: 14 amino acids. Germline assignment: CDR1 SGHVS and CDR2 FQNEAQ. This CDR3 reads CASSTFGYYNEQFF. In nucleotides, the CDR3 is TGTGCCAGCAGCACATTTGGTTACTACAATGAGCAGTTCTTC.

The table lists this clonotype with a few counts. The CDR3 protein is CASSYAGTGETQYF. CDR3 nucleotide sequence: TGTGCCAGCAGTTATGCCGGGACAGGAGAGACCCAGTACTTC. The chain employs TRBV6-2 or TRBV6-3 and TRBJ2-5; 8 bases agree with TRBD1. V lost 3 bases to trimming and J lost 4 bases; unmatched junction nucleotides: 4. The CDR3 covers 14 residues. Germline-derived CDR1 and CDR2 are MNHEY and SVGEGT.

The chain carries TRBV5-1 and TRBJ1-1; 7 bases line up with TRBD1. V dropped 0 bases and J dropped 7; count of bases not matched to a gene: 6. This CDR3 is 14 amino acids long. Germline lookup yields CDR1 SGHRS and CDR2 YFSETQ. The CDR3, as DNA: TGCGCCAGCAGCTTGGAGGCAGGGGGAATTGAAGCTTTCTTT. It yields the protein CASSLEAGGIEAFF.

J is TRBJ2-7 and V is TRBV4-3; 11 bases are shared with TRBD2. Germline V gene lookup returns CDR1 LGHNA and CDR2 YSLEER. J lost 7 bases, V lost 1 base, and 9 bases had no gene match. CDR3 length: 16 amino acids. The CDR3: CASSQGPSGRSGEQYF. In DNA form, the CDR3 reads TGCGCCAGCAGCCAAGGTCCTAGCGGGAGGTCGGGTGAGCAGTACTTC.

In this sample, this clonotype turned up a few times. The J gene is TRBJ1-6, the V gene TRBV20-1, with D uncertain. This CDR3 contains 14 residues. From germline, CDR1 is DFQATT and CDR2 SNEGSKA (reference sequence). Trimming took off 0 bases at V and 7 bases at J, with 10 bases between the two ends. The chain's CDR3 is CSARDLQDNSPLHF. The CDR3 DNA reads as TGCAGTGCTAGAGATCTGCAAGACAATTCACCCCTCCACTTT.

The chain couples TRBV27 to TRBJ2-7; D perhaps matches TRBD2 (6 bases). The CDR3 is made up of 14 amino acids. Between the trimmed V and J ends, which lost 3 bases and 3 bases, there was a span of 12 bases. CDR1 and CDR2 (germline): MNHEY, SMNVEV (reference sequence). The CDR3: CASSFGGDNYEQYF. The DNA for the CDR3 is TGTGCCAGCAGTTTTGGCGGGGATAACTACGAGCAGTACTTC.

The chain employs TRBV7-2 and TRBJ2-1; D tentatively fits TRBD1 or TRBD2 (5 bases each). This CDR3 spans 12 amino acids. V lost 4 bases and J lost 10, with 11 bases in between. Germline lookup yields CDR1 SGHTA and CDR2 FQGNSA. The CDR3 spells CASSSSWGEQFF. The CDR3 coding sequence is TGTGCCAGCAGCTCCTCCTGGGGGGAGCAGTTCTTC.

This clonotype was counted many times. V is TRBV12-3 or TRBV12-4 and J is TRBJ1-5, with D tentatively TRBD1 (5 bases). The CDR3 runs 15 residues. The V end was cut by 7 bases, the J end by 5 bases, with 18 bases between. The CDR3 spells CASTIMQGLDQPQHF. As DNA, the CDR3 is TGTGCCAGCACGATAATGCAGGGTCTCGATCAGCCCCAGCATTTT.

This clonotype was seen a handful of times. The V and J genes are TRBV15 and TRBJ1-2; D is unresolved. The V end lost 3 bases, the J end lost 7 bases, and 15 bases lay between the germline ends. This CDR3 is 14 amino acids long. The germline gives CDR1 LNHNV, CDR2 YYDKDF (reference sequence). Here the CDR3 reads CATSRIGTRSGYTF. In DNA form, the CDR3 reads TGTGCCACCAGCAGGATAGGAACAAGATCTGGCTACACCTTC.

This chain joins TRBV12-3 or TRBV12-4 and TRBJ2-5; 13 bases line up with TRBD2. The CDR3 loop spans 16 amino acids. The V gene end was trimmed by 5 bases and the J gene end by 5 bases; junction bases not matched to a gene: 8. CDR3 sequence (DNA): TGTGCCAGCAGTCTCCACACTAGCGGGGGGGGGGAGACCCAGTACTTC. As protein: CASSLHTSGGGETQYF.